This T cell receptor beta chain was sequenced during a study of T-cell reconstitution after alpha-beta-depleted transplantation in children. Study outcomes and limitations: By one year post-transplant, T-cell counts and diversity largely arose from T cells that were newly produced.

This clonotype was recorded a few times. Its target is not known. Construction of the TCRbeta library involved unique molecular identifiers. TCRdb re-derived calls from the PCR reads in MiXCR, one entry per CDR3 protein. The data show approximately 270,000 distinct CDR3 sequences, around 25% seen once. The CDR3 runs 17 residues. V dropped 2 bases and J dropped 4; count of bases not matched to a gene: 9. Sequenced here: PBMCs, mostly from graft donor cells, sampled 360 days after TCRalphabeta/CD19-depleted stem cell transplant. The V and J genes are TRBV12-3 or TRBV12-4 and TRBJ2-3; 10 positions match TRBD2. The sequence derives from a female patient aged 2 to 10 who had a stem cell transplant for congenital amegakaryocytic thrombocytopenia, so the T cells may come from the graft donor. The CDR3 DNA reads as TGTGCCAGCAGTTTAAGGCTAGCGGGGGTGTATGCAGATACGCAGTATTTT. It encodes CASSLRLAGVYADTQYF.